This T cell receptor (beta chain) originates from a study of naive and memory T cell subsets (dated by TCRdb to about 2017). About the study as a whole: The figure summarizing these samples reported some 10 blood donors, 7 tuberculin skin test biopsies and 3 saline control biopsies. PCR2 was typically a SYBR Green qPCR stopped at a set threshold; low-input samples could instead use end-point PCR (roughly 6 cycles).

Libraries were constructed by UMI-ligation and nested PCR. Four rounds of PCR, run with the SP2 primer together with nested alpha and beta constant region primers, were used to amplify the ligated cDNA. For the blood and skin samples, reverse transcription of TCR RNA was done with SuperScript IV along with alpha and beta constant region primers. Using T4 RNA ligase 1, an oligonucleotide carrying both the Illumina SP2 primer and a UMI was ligated onto the 3' end of the cDNA. To prevent hairpin formation, the 12-nucleotide UMI was made up of two random hexamers with an eight-base spacer between them. TCR alpha and beta chain libraries were processed separately from the second PCR onward, with dual indexing for multiplexing. After pooling, the indexed libraries were analyzed by capillary electrophoresis and sequenced on either an Illumina MiSeq or NextSeq. PhiX DNA at about 4.5-8% was added to the libraries to raise base diversity and improve cluster recognition. Processing in the source paper ran as follows. UMIs were extracted from read 2 by Demultiplexor and combined with the TCR sequence from read 1, and reads were split according to sample indices. Decombinator identified V and J genes and V-J junctions and gave each TCR a five-part identifier that included V and J deletions. Collapsinator used UMIs to correct sequencing errors and PCR amplification heterogeneity, yielding UMI-based abundance per TCR. CDR3Translator turned identifiers into nucleotide sequence, translated the nucleotide sequence into amino acids, and pulled out CDR3 regions based on terminal motifs. Error-corrected counts of alpha and beta TCRs from blood and skin were compared after being normalized to the amount of input RNA. TCRdb ran its own pipeline on the public reads, namely fastp trimming at Q25 and MiXCR clone calling, and kept in-frame beta chains. Duplicate CDR3 protein sequences are folded into a single record with the most common DNA and genes. Here the V and J calls rest on TCRdb's processing, not on the authors' analysis. The sample records about 26,000 distinct CDR3 sequences, 4% to 6.5% of which are singletons. The ten largest clones represent 7.4% of the sample.

General study outcomes and caveats: The RNA-based method was acknowledged as potentially sensitive to TCR transcript changes with T cell activation and differentiation.

This clonotype was observed many times. The clone's antigen remains unknown. The sample holds no much larger clone one base away, and base qualities are not on file. The study described a robust, sensitive protocol for amplifying, sequencing and analyzing TCRs, using 3' ligation of a UMI-containing oligonucleotide to TCR cDNA. Whole blood analysis involved drawing around 2.7 ml of peripheral blood from adult healthy volunteers into Tempus tubes and then extracting RNA following the manufacturer's instructions. Total RNA was treated with RQ1 DNase, without cell sorting, prior to reverse transcription, with an input of about 1 to 1,100 ng being targeted. Libraries were prepared from skin biopsies and whole blood so that pipeline robustness could be tested in samples in which T cells form a minority population. The V end gives up 6 bases and the J end 3 bases, leaving 5 bases in the junction not matched to a gene. Including the terminal cysteine and phenylalanine, the CDR3 comprises 15 residues. The DNA shown is the 45-base CDR3, in frame from base 1. According to the germline V gene, CDR1 reads MNHEY and CDR2 reads SVGEGT.

What was sequenced was blood. This TCR derives from an adult in good health. The chain uses TRBV6-2 or TRBV6-3 and TRBJ2-2, with 9 central nucleotides matching TRBD2. The CDR3 loop reads CASSPGTSHTGELFF. The nucleotides are TGTGCCAGCAGCCCCGGGACTAGCCACACCGGGGAGCTGTTTTTT.